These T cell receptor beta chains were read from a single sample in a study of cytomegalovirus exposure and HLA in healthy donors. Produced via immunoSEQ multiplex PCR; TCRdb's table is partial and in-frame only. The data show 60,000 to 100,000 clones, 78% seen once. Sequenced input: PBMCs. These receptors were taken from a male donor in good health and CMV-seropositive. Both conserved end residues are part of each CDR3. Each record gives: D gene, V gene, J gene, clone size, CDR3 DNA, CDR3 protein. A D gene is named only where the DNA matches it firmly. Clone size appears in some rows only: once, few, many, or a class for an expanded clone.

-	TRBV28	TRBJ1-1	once	TGTGCCAGCAGGGAGGGGTCGGGGGGGCGCGAAGCTTTCTTT	CASREGSGGREAFF
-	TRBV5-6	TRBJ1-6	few	TGTGCCAGCAGCTCGATGGCGGGGAATTCACCCCTCCACTTT	CASSSMAGNSPLHF
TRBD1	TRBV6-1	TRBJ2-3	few	TGTGCCAGCAGTACAAGGACAGGGTCCGCAGATACGCAGTATTTT	CASSTRTGSADTQYF
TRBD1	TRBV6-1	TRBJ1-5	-	TGTGCCAGCAGCAGGGGGCAGGGAAATCAGCCCCAGCATTTT	CASSRGQGNQPQHF
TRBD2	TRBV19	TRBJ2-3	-	TGTGCCAGTAGTCCTGGGTGGAGCGGGGTCCTTGCGGATACGCAGTATTTT	CASSPGWSGVLADTQYF
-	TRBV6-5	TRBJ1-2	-	TGTGCCATCACGCGCGACGGCCAAGGAGTCGATGGCTACACCTTC	CAITRDGQGVDGYTF
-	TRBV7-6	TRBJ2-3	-	TGTGCCAGCAGCTGGGACTCAAGCACAGATACGCAGTATTTT	CASSWDSSTDTQYF
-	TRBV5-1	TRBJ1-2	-	TGCGCCAGCAGCTTTGGAGGGGCAGGGGGCTACACCTTC	CASSFGGAGGYTF
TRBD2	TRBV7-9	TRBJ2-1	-	TGTGCCAGCAGCGCCACCCTAGCGGGGGGTTGGTACAATGAGCAGTTCTTC	CASSATLAGGWYNEQFF
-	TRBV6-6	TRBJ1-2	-	TGTGCCAGCAGTTACCCGAGGGGGGGGGATGGCTACACCTTC	CASSYPRGGDGYTF
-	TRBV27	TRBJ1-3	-	TGTGCCAGCAGTTTGGCGGGGGGAAACACCATATATTTT	CASSLAGGNTIYF
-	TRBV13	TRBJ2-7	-	TGTGCCAGCACTGGGGGGATCGGCGAGCAGTACTTC	CASTGGIGEQYF
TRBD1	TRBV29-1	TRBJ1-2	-	TGCAGCGTGCTGTGGACAGGGGGAAAAGTAGGCTACACCTTC	CSVLWTGGKVGYTF
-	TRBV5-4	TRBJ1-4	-	TGTGCCAGCAGCTTGGGCGAAGGAGGTGAAAAACTGTTTTTT	CASSLGEGGEKLFF
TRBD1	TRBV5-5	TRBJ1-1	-	TGTGCCAGCAGCTTGGGCGACAGGGAGGACACTGAAGCTTTCTTT	CASSLGDREDTEAFF
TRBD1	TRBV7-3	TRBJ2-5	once	TGTGCCAGCAGCTTAGACAGGGATGAGACCCAGTACTTC	CASSLDRDETQYF
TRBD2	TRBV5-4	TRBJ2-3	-	TGTGCCAGCAGCCCGGGACTAGCGGGACCCACAGATACGCAGTATTTT	CASSPGLAGPTDTQYF
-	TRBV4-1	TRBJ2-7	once	TGCGCCAGCAGCCAAGCCACCTCTTACGAGCAGTACTTC	CASSQATSYEQYF
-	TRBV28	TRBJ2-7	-	TGTGCCAGCTCCCAGGGCGCCTTAACCTACGAGCAGTACTTC	CASSQGALTYEQYF
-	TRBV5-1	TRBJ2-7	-	TGCGCCAGCAGCTTGGGGCAGTCAGGGCCCTACGAGCAGTACTTC	CASSLGQSGPYEQYF
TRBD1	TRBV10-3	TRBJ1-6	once	TGTGCCATCAGAGGACAGGAGGGTTCACCCCTCCACTTT	CAIRGQEGSPLHF
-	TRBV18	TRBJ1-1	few	TGTGCCAGCTCACCACCCGCGACAGTCACTGAAGCTTTCTTT	CASSPPATVTEAFF
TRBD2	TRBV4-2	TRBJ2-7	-	TGTGCCAGCAGCCAGCAGTTACTAGCGGGGAACCCCTACGAGCAGTACTTC	CASSQQLLAGNPYEQYF
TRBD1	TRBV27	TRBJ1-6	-	TGTGCCAGCAGTTCAACCGGGACAGGGCGGTCACCCCTCCACTTT	CASSSTGTGRSPLHF
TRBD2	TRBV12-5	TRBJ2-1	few	TGTGCTAGTGGTGCCGGGACTAGCGTTAACAATGAGCAGTTCTTC	CASGAGTSVNNEQFF
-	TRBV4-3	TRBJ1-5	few	TGCGCCAGCAGCCAAGATGGCGGGGCCAATCAGCCCCAGCATTTT	CASSQDGGANQPQHF
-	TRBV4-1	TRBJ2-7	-	TGCGCCAGCAGCCGAACCGGGAGCTACGAGCAGTACTTC	CASSRTGSYEQYF
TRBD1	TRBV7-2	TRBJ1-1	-	TGTGCCAGCAAACGACAGGGGACGATGAACACTGAAGCTTTCTTT	CASKRQGTMNTEAFF
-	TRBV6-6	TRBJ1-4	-	TGTGCCAGCAGTCGGTCGGGTGCAACTAATGAAAAACTGTTTTTT	CASSRSGATNEKLFF
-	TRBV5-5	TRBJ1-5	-	TGTGCCAGCACCAGAGAGGGATCGTCGTCTCAGCCCCAGCATTTT	CASTREGSSSQPQHF
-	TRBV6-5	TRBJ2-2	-	TGTGCCAGCCGGAGGGTAGCGAACACCGGGGAGCTGTTTTTT	CASRRVANTGELFF